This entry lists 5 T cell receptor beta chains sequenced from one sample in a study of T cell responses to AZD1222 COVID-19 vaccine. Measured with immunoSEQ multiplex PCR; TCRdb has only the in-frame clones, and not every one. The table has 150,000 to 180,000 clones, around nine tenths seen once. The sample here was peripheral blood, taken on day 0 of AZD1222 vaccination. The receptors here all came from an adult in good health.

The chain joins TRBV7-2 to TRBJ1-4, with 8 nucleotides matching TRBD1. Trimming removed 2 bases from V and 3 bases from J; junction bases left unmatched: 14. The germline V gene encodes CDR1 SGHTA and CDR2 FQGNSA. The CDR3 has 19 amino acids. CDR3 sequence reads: CASSLSLARGLGANEKLFF. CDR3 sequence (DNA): TGTGCCAGCAGCTTAAGTTTGGCCAGGGGGCTAGGAGCTAATGAAAAACTGTTTTTT.

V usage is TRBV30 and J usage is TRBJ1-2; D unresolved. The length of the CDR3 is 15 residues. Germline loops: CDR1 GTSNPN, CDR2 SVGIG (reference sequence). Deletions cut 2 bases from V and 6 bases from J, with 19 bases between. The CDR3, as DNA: TGTGCCTGGAGTCCCCATCGGGCCACTCCCCATGGCTACACCTTC. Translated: CAWSPHRATPHGYTF.

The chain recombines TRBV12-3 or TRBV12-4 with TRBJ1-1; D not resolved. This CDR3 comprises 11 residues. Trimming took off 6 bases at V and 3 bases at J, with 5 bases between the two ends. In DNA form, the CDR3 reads TGTGCCAGCAGCTGGGACACTGAAGCTTTCTTT. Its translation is CASSWDTEAFF.

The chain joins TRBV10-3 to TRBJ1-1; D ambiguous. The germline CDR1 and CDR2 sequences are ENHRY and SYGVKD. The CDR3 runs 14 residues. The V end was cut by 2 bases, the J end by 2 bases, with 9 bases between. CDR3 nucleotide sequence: TGTGCCATCAGTGAGGGACTGGGAAACACTGAAGCTTTCTTT. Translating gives CAISEGLGNTEAFF.

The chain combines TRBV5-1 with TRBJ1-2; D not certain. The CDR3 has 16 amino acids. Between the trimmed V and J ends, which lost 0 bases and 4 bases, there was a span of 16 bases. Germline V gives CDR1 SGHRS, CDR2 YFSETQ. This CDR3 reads CASSLDGLASIYGYTF. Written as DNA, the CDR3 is TGCGCCAGCAGCTTGGACGGACTAGCGTCTATCTATGGCTACACCTTC.